This is a list of T cell receptor beta chains from one sample in a study of CD4 and CD8 cells across lung adenocarcinoma regions. TCRdb re-analysed the PCR reads in MiXCR, keeping a single row per CDR3 protein. Among roughly 19,000 distinct CDR3 sequences listed, roughly half were seen once. The sample taken for sequencing was CD8+ T cells from the center of a lung tumor. Source of these receptors: a female donor with lung adenocarcinoma. The CD4 and CD8 labels of this study may be unreliable. Each CDR3 is given with its conserved first and last residue. The order of the fields is clone size, J gene, D gene, V gene, CDR3 protein, CDR3 DNA. A D gene is named only where the DNA matches it firmly. Not every row has a clone size; where given, it reads once, few, many or a size class.

size: many; J: TRBJ2-1; D: TRBD2; V: TRBV11-2; CDR3: CASSPPLAGVRNEQFF; DNA: TGTGCCAGCAGCCCCCCCCTAGCGGGAGTTCGGAATGAGCAGTTCTTC
size: many; J: TRBJ2-3; D: NA; V: TRBV7-2; CDR3: CASSQRRRLSTDTQYF; DNA: TGTGCCAGCAGCCAGAGGAGGCGGCTCAGCACAGATACGCAGTATTTT
size: NA; J: TRBJ2-7; D: NA; V: TRBV6-9; CDR3: CASSYSYCRSIPYEQYF; DNA: TGTGCCAGCAGTTATTCCTATTGTCGCTCGATCCCCTACGAGCAGTACTTC
size: NA; J: TRBJ2-3; D: NA; V: TRBV6-1; CDR3: CAGTGLGAKDTQYF; DNA: TGTGCCGGCACGGGGCTAGGAGCCAAAGACACTCAGTATTTT
size: NA; J: TRBJ1-6; D: TRBD1; V: TRBV3-1; CDR3: CASSPGGQGNSPLHF; DNA: TGTGCCAGCAGCCCAGGGGGGCAGGGGAATTCACCCCTCCACTTT
size: NA; J: TRBJ2-4; D: NA; V: TRBV6-1; CDR3: CARGRGGRDKDTQYF; DNA: TGTGCCAGGGGGCGCGGGGGCCGAGACAAAGACACCCAGTACTTC
size: few; J: TRBJ2-1; D: NA; V: TRBV10-1; CDR3: CASSEGGRDEQFF; DNA: TGCGCCAGCAGTGAAGGCGGACGGGATGAGCAGTTCTTC
size: NA; J: TRBJ2-3; D: TRBD2; V: TRBV7-2; CDR3: CASSFAGGGTDTQYF; DNA: TGTGCCAGCAGCTTCGCGGGGGGTGGCACAGATACGCAGTATTTT
size: few; J: TRBJ2-5; D: TRBD1; V: TRBV6-1; CDR3: CASSPRGRGRRETQYF; DNA: TGTGCCAGCAGCCCACGGGGCAGGGGGCGCAGAGAGACCCAGTACTTC
size: NA; J: TRBJ2-3; D: NA; V: TRBV6-1; CDR3: CASRLQALSTDTLYF; DNA: TGTGCCAGCCGTCTCCAGGCTCTGAGCACAGATACGCTGTATTTT
size: NA; J: TRBJ2-3; D: NA; V: TRBV12-3/TRBV12-4; CDR3: CASTAPLTENMQYF; DNA: TGTGCCAGCACGGCGCCCTTAACCGAAAACATGCAGTATTTT
size: NA; J: TRBJ2-1; D: TRBD1; V: TRBV5-1; CDR3: CASTAGDRVNEQFF; DNA: TGCGCCAGCACCGCCGGGGACAGGGTCAATGAGCAGTTCTTC
size: many; J: TRBJ2-7; D: NA; V: TRBV6-5; CDR3: CASSYSIHQGFEQYF; DNA: TGTGCCAGCAGTTACTCGATTCATCAAGGGTTCGAGCAGTACTTC
size: many; J: TRBJ2-7; D: NA; V: TRBV6-1; CDR3: CASRPPSGTYEQYF; DNA: TGTGCCAGCAGACCCCCCTCCGGGACCTACGAGCAGTACTTC
size: medium-sized; J: TRBJ2-7; D: TRBD2; V: TRBV11-2; CDR3: CASKLLAGVAHEQYF; DNA: TGTGCCAGCAAACTTCTAGCGGGAGTTGCCCACGAGCAGTACTTC
size: NA; J: TRBJ2-7; D: NA; V: TRBV6-1; CDR3: CASSEDSSSYEQYF; DNA: TGTGCCAGCAGTGAAGACAGCAGCTCCTACGAGCAGTACTTC
size: NA; J: TRBJ2-2; D: TRBD2; V: TRBV20-1; CDR3: CSARLSSGTNTGELFF; DNA: TGCAGTGCTAGACTGTCTAGCGGAACGAACACCGGGGAGCTGTTTTTT
size: many; J: TRBJ2-3; D: TRBD2; V: TRBV7-2; CDR3: CASGRVRSTDTQYF; DNA: TGTGCCAGCGGGAGGGTTCGTAGCACAGATACGCAGTATTTT
size: NA; J: TRBJ2-7; D: NA; V: TRBV6-5; CDR3: CASSYGDSAYEQYF; DNA: TGTGCCAGCAGTTACGGGGACTCTGCCTACGAGCAGTACTTC
size: NA; J: TRBJ2-2; D: TRBD1; V: TRBV11-2; CDR3: CASSLRQGAGELFF; DNA: TGTGCCAGCAGCCTACGACAGGGTGCCGGGGAGCTGTTTTTT
size: NA; J: TRBJ2-5; D: NA; V: TRBV10-1; CDR3: CASSSTTHQATQYF; DNA: TGCGCCAGCAGTAGTACGACGCATCAAGCGACCCAGTACTTC
size: NA; J: TRBJ2-3; D: NA; V: TRBV27; CDR3: CARGHGGYSTETQYF; DNA: TGTGCCAGGGGCCACGGCGGCTATAGCACAGAGACGCAGTATTTT
size: NA; J: TRBJ2-5; D: NA; V: TRBV6-1; CDR3: CASSEANPGPETQYF; DNA: TGTGCCAGCAGTGAAGCGAACCCGGGGCCTGAGACCCAGTACTTC
size: NA; J: TRBJ2-4; D: NA; V: TRBV10-2; CDR3: CACRATGRCDTNTQYF; DNA: TGCGCGTGCCGTGCGACGGGCCGGTGTGACACAAACACTCAGTACTTC